Reported below is one T cell receptor (beta chain). Its antigen remains unknown. This record comes from a study of monozygotic twins with inflammatory bowel disease. Findings and limits, study-wide: Neither one strong signal nor one clonotype associated with IBD was supported.

Reprocessing the 5' RACE reads, TCRdb reports a single entry for every CDR3 protein and omits DNA. The listing records approximately 340,000 distinct CDR3 sequences. The clonotype was recovered from a human donor with ulcerative colitis or Crohn's disease, or a healthy co-twin of an affected twin (not recorded which). Sequenced sample: blood.

CDR3 residues: CASSRQGSGDTQYF. The rearrangement uses TRBV12-3 or TRBV12-4 and TRBJ2-3; TCRdb outputs TRBD1, but without DNA this stays unchecked. The CDR3 runs to 14 residues.